The rows below give T cell receptor beta chains drawn from one sample of a study of T-cell memory formation after mild COVID-19. One entry per CDR3 protein results from TCRdb running MiXCR on the 5' RACE reads. Seen here are about 560,000 distinct CDR3 sequences, about a fifth observed once, and the top ten hold 7.5% to 9.5%. The sequenced sample was PBMCs or a T cell subset sorted from them (not recorded which). These receptors all come from an adult woman who had mild COVID-19 (a few samples of this study predate the infection). Cell type and time point are not known. Each CDR3 is given with its conserved first and last residue. The D gene is left open where the match is weak. A clone size is listed for some rows: how often the clone was seen (once, few, many), or a class if it is expanded.

V: TRBV7-3; size: many; D: TRBD1; J: TRBJ2-7; DNA: TGTGCCAGCAGCTTCGACAGGGGCTACGAGCAGTACTTC; CDR3: CASSFDRGYEQYF
V: TRBV7-9; size: -; D: -; J: TRBJ1-2; DNA: TGTGCCAGCAGCTTAGTGCAGGGTACTGGTGGCTACACCTTC; CDR3: CASSLVQGTGGYTF
V: TRBV7-3; size: many; D: -; J: TRBJ1-6; DNA: TGTGCCAGCAGCTTGCAGGGGCGGGACTCACCCCTCCACTTT; CDR3: CASSLQGRDSPLHF
V: TRBV3-1; size: few; D: -; J: TRBJ1-2; DNA: TGTGCCAGCAGCCTCCTTCTCGTAGGGAGTGATGGCTACACCTTC; CDR3: CASSLLLVGSDGYTF
V: TRBV20-1; size: -; D: -; J: TRBJ2-3; DNA: TGCAGTGCTTGCCGCCGGACAGATACGCAGTATTTT; CDR3: CSACRRTDTQYF
V: TRBV19; size: many; D: TRBD2; J: TRBJ2-3; DNA: TGTGCCAGTAGTATGAATAGCGGGGGCACAGATACGCAGTATTTT; CDR3: CASSMNSGGTDTQYF
V: TRBV7-8; size: -; D: -; J: TRBJ2-2; DNA: TGTGCCAGCAGCTTGAGGGGAACACGGAGGGGCACCGGGGAGCTGTTTTTT; CDR3: CASSLRGTRRGTGELFF
V: TRBV25-1; size: -; D: -; J: TRBJ1-2; DNA: TGTGCCAGCAGTGCGACAGGATGGACCGGTGCCTACACCTTC; CDR3: CASSATGWTGAYTF
V: TRBV5-1; size: -; D: -; J: TRBJ1-2; DNA: TGCGCCAGCAAGGCCACTGGCTATGGCGACACCTTC; CDR3: CASKATGYGDTF
V: TRBV6-5; size: few; D: TRBD2; J: TRBJ2-7; DNA: TGTGCCAGCAGTTCCAAACCTCCTAGCGGGAGTAGCTACGAGCAGTACTTC; CDR3: CASSSKPPSGSSYEQYF
V: TRBV7-2; size: few; D: TRBD2; J: TRBJ2-3; DNA: TGTGCCAGCAGCTTAAACCGACCTTCTAGCGGGGCCACAGATACGCAGTATTTT; CDR3: CASSLNRPSSGATDTQYF
V: TRBV15; size: -; D: TRBD1; J: TRBJ2-4; DNA: TGTGCCACCAGCAGAGTTAGAGGGACAGAAAAAAACATTCAGTACTTC; CDR3: CATSRVRGTEKNIQYF
V: TRBV4-1; size: -; D: -; J: TRBJ1-1; DNA: TGCGCCAGCAGCCAAGAAAGCCGGAACACTGAAGCTTTCTTT; CDR3: CASSQESRNTEAFF
V: TRBV12-3/TRBV12-4; size: -; D: -; J: TRBJ2-7; DNA: TGTGCCAGCAGTTTTAGTGCAGGCCACGAGCAGTACTTC; CDR3: CASSFSAGHEQYF
V: TRBV10-3; size: few; D: -; J: TRBJ2-7; DNA: TGTGCCATCAGTGAAGCCTCGGGGGTGCACGAGCAGTACTTC; CDR3: CAISEASGVHEQYF
V: TRBV19; size: many; D: -; J: TRBJ2-1; DNA: TGTGCCAGTAGTAGGGTGTGGCGGGACAATGAGCAGTTCTTC; CDR3: CASSRVWRDNEQFF
V: TRBV4-1; size: -; D: TRBD2; J: TRBJ2-7; DNA: TGCGCCAGCAGCCCCGCCCCGGGACTAGCGGGGGAGGGTGCAAACTTC; CDR3: CASSPAPGLAGEGANF
V: TRBV29-1; size: -; D: -; J: TRBJ2-4; DNA: TGCAGCGTTGTAGCTCTAGCCAAAAACATTCAGTACTTC; CDR3: CSVVALAKNIQYF
V: TRBV7-9; size: -; D: TRBD1; J: TRBJ2-1; DNA: TGTGCCAGCAGCCTAGGACAGGGGGGCCCTGGCTCGTCCTTC; CDR3: CASSLGQGGPGSSF
V: TRBV4-1; size: many; D: -; J: TRBJ2-7; DNA: TGCGCCAGCAGCCCCTTAACCGGGTCCTACGAGCAGTACTTC; CDR3: CASSPLTGSYEQYF
V: TRBV3-1; size: -; D: -; J: TRBJ1-2; DNA: TGTGCCAGCAGCCAATTTCGGCAGGGCCACTATGGCTACACCTTC; CDR3: CASSQFRQGHYGYTF
V: TRBV7-9; size: -; D: TRBD2; J: TRBJ2-3; DNA: TGTGCCAGCAGCGCCGCGAACGGGAGGACCTTCTCCCGTAGAGGCACAGATACGCAGTATTTT; CDR3: CASSAANGRTFSRRGTDTQYF
V: TRBV7-8; size: -; D: TRBD2; J: TRBJ2-7; DNA: TGTGCCAGCAGCTTAGTCGCTAGCGGCCGAGCCTACGAGCAGTACTTC; CDR3: CASSLVASGRAYEQYF
V: TRBV6-5; size: few; D: TRBD2; J: TRBJ2-3; DNA: TGTGCCAGCGGGAGACTAGCGACTAGCACAGATACGCAGTATTTT; CDR3: CASGRLATSTDTQYF
V: TRBV6-5; size: -; D: -; J: TRBJ2-5; DNA: TGTGCCAGCATGGGGTACCAAGAGACCCAGTACTTC; CDR3: CASMGYQETQYF
V: TRBV5-1; size: -; D: -; J: TRBJ2-7; DNA: TGCGCCAGCAGCTTGTTACAGGGGACTGTAGACGAGCAGTACTTC; CDR3: CASSLLQGTVDEQYF
V: TRBV18; size: few; D: TRBD2; J: TRBJ2-1; DNA: TGTGCCAGCTCACCCCCGACGACTAGCGGGAGGCACAATGAGCAGTTCTTC; CDR3: CASSPPTTSGRHNEQFF
V: TRBV20-1; size: -; D: TRBD2; J: TRBJ2-7; DNA: TGCAGTGCTTCCACTAGCGTGGGCGAGCAGTACTTC; CDR3: CSASTSVGEQYF
V: TRBV5-1; size: -; D: TRBD1; J: TRBJ2-6; DNA: TGCGCCAGCAGCAAGACCCCCGGGACAGGGGCCGGGGCCAACGTCCTGACTTTC; CDR3: CASSKTPGTGAGANVLTF
V: TRBV20-1; size: few; D: -; J: TRBJ1-2; DNA: TGCAGTGCTACGGGGCCGAGCTATGGCTACACCTTC; CDR3: CSATGPSYGYTF
V: TRBV7-2; size: -; D: TRBD1; J: TRBJ1-1; DNA: TGTGCCAGCAGCTTCAATCTCAGGGGGCCAGGGACTGAAGCTTTCTTT; CDR3: CASSFNLRGPGTEAFF
V: TRBV5-5; size: few; D: -; J: TRBJ1-2; DNA: TGTGCCAGCAGCCCGGGCAGGGAAGGGACCTATGGCTACACCTTC; CDR3: CASSPGREGTYGYTF
V: TRBV29-1; size: few; D: -; J: TRBJ1-1; DNA: TGCAGCGTTGAACGGGGAAAGAAAGCTTTCTTT; CDR3: CSVERGKKAFF
V: TRBV3-1; size: few; D: TRBD2; J: TRBJ2-1; DNA: TGTGCCAGCAGACCCCCCATTACTAGCGGGGGGGCTTGGGAGCAGTTCTTC; CDR3: CASRPPITSGGAWEQFF
V: TRBV28; size: -; D: -; J: TRBJ2-2; DNA: TGTGCCAGCAGTTTAACAGGGCCCCTCACCGGGGAGCTGTTTTTT; CDR3: CASSLTGPLTGELFF
V: TRBV7-9; size: few; D: -; J: TRBJ2-7; DNA: TGTGCCAGCAGCTTAGCTGGGGGGAGCGCCCACTACGAGCAGTACTTC; CDR3: CASSLAGGSAHYEQYF
V: TRBV27; size: -; D: -; J: TRBJ2-3; DNA: TGTGCCAGCAGTTCGGGCCCGGCGCCAGATACGCAGTATTTT; CDR3: CASSSGPAPDTQYF
V: TRBV12-3/TRBV12-4; size: -; D: TRBD1; J: TRBJ1-6; DNA: TGTGCCAGCAGTACAGGGGGAAGTTCACCCCTCCACTTT; CDR3: CASSTGGSSPLHF
V: TRBV14; size: few; D: -; J: TRBJ2-2; DNA: TGTGCCAGCAGCCAAGAACCGAGGGAGCTGTTTTTT; CDR3: CASSQEPRELFF
V: TRBV7-9; size: few; D: -; J: TRBJ2-3; DNA: TGTGCCAGCAGCCCGGGTGACTTCTTCACAGATACGCAGTATTTT; CDR3: CASSPGDFFTDTQYF
V: TRBV23-1; size: once; D: -; J: TRBJ2-7; DNA: TGCGCCAGCAGTCAGTTCTCCGGACGAAACTACGAGCAGTACTTC; CDR3: CASSQFSGRNYEQYF
V: TRBV6-1; size: -; D: TRBD1; J: TRBJ2-7; DNA: TGTGCCAGCAGTGAGCAAGACAGGGTTTCCTACGAGCAGTACTTC; CDR3: CASSEQDRVSYEQYF
V: TRBV5-1; size: few; D: TRBD1; J: TRBJ2-3; DNA: TGCGCCAGCAGCTTGAACGCGCGGACAGGGAGACAAGATACGCAGTATTTT; CDR3: CASSLNARTGRQDTQYF
V: TRBV7-9; size: -; D: -; J: TRBJ2-3; DNA: TGTGCCAGCAGCTTTAGGGACCAGCCGGATACGCAGTATTTT; CDR3: CASSFRDQPDTQYF
V: TRBV14; size: few; D: TRBD1; J: TRBJ2-5; DNA: TGTGCCAGCAGCCAGGTGTACAGGACAGGTCGAGAGACCCAGTACTTC; CDR3: CASSQVYRTGRETQYF
V: TRBV7-3; size: many; D: -; J: TRBJ2-2; DNA: TGTGCCAGCAGCTTAAACCAGTTGGTCGGCCCCACCGGGGAGCTGTTTTTT; CDR3: CASSLNQLVGPTGELFF
V: TRBV2; size: -; D: -; J: TRBJ1-1; DNA: TGTGCCAGCAGGAACGGGACGAGAGTAACGATGAACACTGAAGCTTTCTTT; CDR3: CASRNGTRVTMNTEAFF
V: TRBV27; size: -; D: -; J: TRBJ1-2; DNA: TGTGCCAGCAGTCCCTTGGGCAGGGCCTATGGCTACACCTTC; CDR3: CASSPLGRAYGYTF
V: TRBV5-1; size: -; D: -; J: TRBJ2-5; DNA: TGCGCCAGCAGCTTGGCCAAGGGTGAAGAGACCCAGTACTTC; CDR3: CASSLAKGEETQYF
V: TRBV6-1; size: -; D: TRBD1; J: TRBJ2-7; DNA: TGTGCCAGCAGTGGGGGGACAGGGGATTACGAGCAGTACTTC; CDR3: CASSGGTGDYEQYF
V: TRBV30; size: -; D: TRBD1; J: TRBJ2-7; DNA: TGTGCCGGACGAGACAGGGGCAAGTACGAGCAGTACTTC; CDR3: CAGRDRGKYEQYF
V: TRBV5-1; size: few; D: TRBD1; J: TRBJ2-7; DNA: TGCGCCAGCGCAAACGTCGGGACAGGGGGCAGAAATGGGCAGTACTTC; CDR3: CASANVGTGGRNGQYF
V: TRBV9; size: -; D: -; J: TRBJ2-7; DNA: TGTGCCAGCAGCGGCGGAGCCGAGCAGTACTTC; CDR3: CASSGGAEQYF
V: TRBV5-1; size: -; D: -; J: TRBJ2-7; DNA: TGCGCCAGCAGCAGGGAGCAAGACTACGAGCAGTACTTC; CDR3: CASSREQDYEQYF
V: TRBV7-9; size: -; D: -; J: TRBJ2-3; DNA: TGTGCCAGCAGCTTAGCCCATAGCACAGATACGCAGTATTTT; CDR3: CASSLAHSTDTQYF
V: TRBV7-8; size: few; D: -; J: TRBJ2-1; DNA: TGTGCCAGCAGCAAAGAACTACGGAGGGACAACTACAATGAGCAGTTCTTC; CDR3: CASSKELRRDNYNEQFF
V: TRBV29-1; size: few; D: TRBD1; J: TRBJ1-2; DNA: TGCAGCGTTGTCGGACAGGGGGCCTATGGCTACACCTTC; CDR3: CSVVGQGAYGYTF